This TCR beta chain came from a study of blood T cell repertoires in COVID-19 (dated by TCRdb to the early 2020s). Concerning the study at large: Samples covering the acute and convalescent phases of COVID-19 were provided by collaborators in the United States, Italy and Spain. The prospective study material was composed of cDNA or gDNA derived from T cells, B-cell-depleted T cells, or PBMCs. The dataset comprised deeply sampled blood TCRbeta repertoires from subjects exposed to, actively infected with, or recovered from COVID-19. The repertoires were made available in a free public database intended to serve as a resource for research on the immune response to SARS-CoV-2. The samples were drawn from two sources: the first 160 participants of the ongoing ImmuneRACE study, and approximately 1,300 subjects contributed by 6 global collaborators. A de-identified subject ID, COVID-19 status, age in years and sex were almost always included in the sample metadata. Where HLA class I and class II types were available, the types were taken from metadata supplied by the sample provider, not from assay-based typing. The research as a whole found: The quantity of clinical and demographic metadata differed by source and by participant and was supplied without curation.

TCRbeta CDR3 regions were amplified from genomic DNA using the immunoSEQ Assay, a bias-controlled multiplex PCR. The study's own analysis went as follows. The number of nucleated cells in each sample was estimated from the amplification of reference gene primers within the assay. Sequence reads were collapsed and filtered to measure the absolute abundance of every unique TCRbeta CDR3 rearrangement. Productive Simpson clonality was computed per sample as the square root of Simpson's diversity index over productive rearrangements. TCRdb retrieved this table from immuneACCESS and kept in-frame rearrangements only. Not all clones are present; in checked studies, unresolved V genes account for under half, and no reason is known for the remainder. D and trimming come from the DNA, and the V and J calls and clone size come from that table. Here the sample has approximately 180,000 clones; approximately 83% occur a single time. The top ten constitute roughly 3.5% of the sample.

Each collaborating institution followed its own protocols to collect whole blood in K2EDTA tubes. For TCRbeta analysis, collaborators shipped samples in one of three forms: frozen whole blood, isolated PBMCs, or DNA extracted from either of those sample types. Details on this clone: There is no known antigen for this receptor. There are no base qualities to consult, and no much larger clone falls within one base.

The CDR3 holds 14 amino acids from the cysteine to the phenylalanine. The DNA shown is the 42-base CDR3, in frame from base 1. The germline V gene (reference sequence) gives CDR1 as MNHNY and CDR2 as SVGAGI. Between the V and J ends, shortened by 2 bases and 4 bases respectively, the junction contains 12 bases. The sample comprised peripheral blood. This TCR derives from a man between 60 and 70 years old with acute or convalescent COVID-19. Recombination joined TRBV6-6 with TRBJ2-7; the best D guess is TRBD1, with 6 bases matching. For the CDR3, the sequence is CASSYLGQWYEQYF. Here is the DNA: TGTGCCAGCAGTTACCTAGGACAGTGGTACGAGCAGTACTTC.